What follows are 26 T cell receptor beta chains derived from one specimen sequenced in a study of blood T cell repertoires in COVID-19. Measured with immunoSEQ multiplex PCR; TCRdb has only the in-frame clones, and not every one. This table has approximately 220,000 clones, more than 75% appearing once. The sequenced material came from peripheral blood. The receptors originated from a man aged 55 to 70 who had recovered from COVID-19.

In its sample, this clone was seen once. V and J are TRBV7-9 and TRBJ1-3; D ambiguous. Trimming removed 4 bases at V and 0 bases at J, with 10 bases between. The CDR3 is made up of 15 amino acids. CDR1 and CDR2 from the germline V gene are SEHNR and FQNEAQ (reference sequence). CDR3 coding DNA: TGTGCCAGCAGCTCCTTCGGGAGCTCTGGAAACACCATATATTTT. It is translated as CASSSFGSSGNTIYF.

The chain uses TRBV18 and TRBJ2-1; D is possibly TRBD2 (5 bases). The germline V gene encodes CDR1 KGHSH and CDR2 LQKENI. There are 13 residues in the CDR3. The V end lost 3 bases, the J end lost 5 bases, and 8 bases lay between the germline ends. CDR3 residues: CASSPRTHNEQFF. CDR3 DNA sequence: TGTGCCAGCTCACCGCGGACTCACAATGAGCAGTTCTTC.

This clone was seen a handful of times. V is TRBV6-6 and J is TRBJ2-7; D is undetermined. The V gene lost 6 bases and the J gene lost 9 bases, with 15 bases spanning the gap. CDR1 and CDR2 from the germline V gene are MNHNY and SVGAGI (reference sequence). CDR3 length: 12 residues. The CDR3: CASRSGSTGQYF. CDR3 sequence (DNA): TGTGCCAGCAGATCCGGGTCGACGGGGCAGTACTTC.

The CDR3 is CASSPRVEVETQYF. The DNA for the CDR3 is TGTGCCAGCTCACCGAGAGTTGAGGTTGAGACCCAGTACTTC. The rearrangement joins TRBV18 to TRBJ2-5, with unresolved D. The CDR3 totals 14 residues. The V gene lost 3 bases and the J gene lost 5 bases, with 13 bases spanning the gap. The germline V gene encodes CDR1 KGHSH and CDR2 LQKENI.

The chain employs TRBV2 and TRBJ1-5; tentatively, D is TRBD1 (5 bases). V shed 7 bases and J shed 7 bases, with 11 bases lying between them. The CDR3 extends over 12 amino acids. Germline CDR1 and CDR2: SNHLY and FYNNEI. CDR3 sequence: CASKRGGQPQHF. CDR3 DNA sequence: TGTGCCAGCAAGCGGGGCGGACAGCCCCAGCATTTT.

CDR3 amino acids: CASSERGLAGTEQYF. The CDR3 DNA is TGTGCCAGCAGCGAAAGGGGCCTAGCGGGAACCGAGCAGTACTTC. The chain joins TRBV7-9 to TRBJ2-7; 9 bases map to TRBD2. CDR3 length: 15 amino acids. Germline values: CDR1 SEHNR, CDR2 FQNEAQ (reference sequence). The junction had 11 bases not matched to a gene; V was cut back by 5 bases and J by 6 bases.

The J gene is TRBJ2-2, the V gene TRBV5-1, with 10 positions matching TRBD1. Germline CDR1 SGHRS, CDR2 YFSETQ. This CDR3 region has 15 residues. Trimming at V came to 7 bases and at J to 4 bases, leaving 7 bases not matched to a gene. CDR3 residues: CASRWTGGITGELFF. In DNA, the CDR3 is TGCGCCAGCCGCTGGACAGGGGGTATCACCGGGGAGCTGTTTTTT.

The V and J genes are TRBV7-2 and TRBJ1-2, with a weak D call TRBD1 (5 bases). CDR1 and CDR2 (germline): SGHTA, FQGNSA. Trimming took 6 bases from V and 6 from J, leaving 17 bases between them. CDR3 length equals 14 residues. The CDR3 DNA reads as TGTGCCAGCAGTTCCGACAGACAAACCCATGGCTACACCTTC. It encodes CASSSDRQTHGYTF.

The genes are TRBV12-3 or TRBV12-4 and TRBJ1-2, with TRBD1 identical over 8 bases. The junction had 7 bases not matched to a gene; V was cut back by 5 bases and J by 8 bases. The CDR3 is made up of 13 amino acids. For the CDR3, the DNA is TGTGCCAGCAGTCAGACAGGGGCCCAAGGCTACACCTTC. It yields the protein CASSQTGAQGYTF.

Only a few counts were recorded for this clone. The chain carries TRBV10-1 and TRBJ2-5; D is uncertain. Per the germline V gene, CDR1 is WNHNN and CDR2 is SYGVQD (reference sequence). The CDR3 loop spans 14 amino acids. V lost 4 bases and J lost 7, with 16 bases in between. Here the CDR3 reads CASSGKSQSGTQYF. CDR3 DNA sequence: TGCGCCAGCAGTGGGAAGTCGCAATCGGGGACCCAGTACTTC.

The gene calls are TRBV27 and TRBJ2-7; 8 bases fit TRBD2. The V gene end was trimmed by 6 bases and the J gene end by 7 bases; junction bases not matched to a gene: 17. Germline assignment: CDR1 MNHEY and CDR2 SMNVEV (reference sequence). The CDR3 consists of 16 residues. The CDR3 loop is CASSQQWGAGGGEQYF. The CDR3 region has the DNA TGTGCCAGCAGCCAGCAATGGGGGGCGGGAGGTGGAGAGCAGTACTTC.

The chain recombines TRBV18 with TRBJ2-7; no reliable D call. Between the trimmed V and J ends, which lost 5 bases and 2 bases, there was a span of 10 bases. From germline, CDR1 is KGHSH and CDR2 LQKENI. The CDR3 totals 13 residues. This CDR3 is CASSVSETYEQYF. For the CDR3, the DNA is TGTGCCAGCTCAGTCAGCGAAACCTACGAGCAGTACTTC.

This chain uses TRBV7-8 with TRBJ2-1; possibly TRBD2 for D (5 bases). Germline V gene lookup returns CDR1 SGHVS and CDR2 FQNEAQ. V gave up 9 bases and J gave up 6 bases, with 15 bases separating them. This CDR3 is built from 13 residues. The CDR3 loop is CASNREEGNEQFF. DNA for the CDR3: TGTGCCAGTAACCGGGAAGAGGGCAATGAGCAGTTCTTC.

This clone was found once. The chain employs TRBV5-5 and TRBJ2-3; perhaps TRBD2 as D (6 bases). Deletions cut 5 bases from V and 5 bases from J, with 18 bases between. CDR1 and CDR2 (germline): SGHKS, YYEKEE (reference sequence). The CDR3 is 15 amino acids. This chain's CDR3 is CASSFREPDRDTQYF. CDR3 coding DNA: TGTGCCAGCAGTTTTCGGGAGCCCGATAGAGATACGCAGTATTTT.

The chain combines TRBV19 with TRBJ2-5; 10 positions match TRBD1. Trimming cost V 6 bases and J 3 bases; bases outside gene matches: 1. The CDR3 runs 13 residues. Germline loops: CDR1 LNHDA, CDR2 SQIVND (reference sequence). CDR3 residues: CASSGTGEETQYF. DNA of the CDR3: TGTGCCAGTAGCGGGACAGGGGAAGAGACCCAGTACTTC.

DNA for the CDR3: TGTGCCAGCAGTTACGGTCAGGGAAGTGATGAGCAGTACTTC. The encoded protein is CASSYGQGSDEQYF. The J gene is TRBJ2-7, the V gene TRBV6-5, with a possible D match to TRBD1 (5 bases). Germline V gene data show CDR1 as MNHEY and CDR2 as SVGAGI. V was pared by 2 bases and J by 7 bases, with 15 bases between. The CDR3 runs to 14 residues.

V is TRBV19 and J is TRBJ2-3; TRBD2 aligns across 8 bases. This CDR3 has 15 amino acids. Per germline, CDR1 LNHDA and CDR2 SQIVND (reference sequence). V was pared by 3 bases and J by 1 base, with 3 bases of the junction left unmatched. CDR3 DNA sequence: TGTGCCAGTAGTATCGGGGGGGCCCGCACAGATACGCAGTATTTT. Translation gives CASSIGGARTDTQYF. Together with reference TRBV19 and TRBJ2-3, the CDR3 gives the full variable domain: DGGITQSPKYLFRKEGQNVTLSCEQNLNHDAMYWYRQDPGQGLRLIYYSQIVNDFQKGDIAEGYSVSREKKESFPLTVTSAQKNPTAFYLCASSIGGARTDTQYFGPGTRLTVL.

As to this clone: A junction end diverges from the germline sequence, so it may reflect a read error. This chain links TRBV7-9 with TRBJ2-5; D perhaps matches TRBD1 (6 bases). This CDR3 is built from 15 residues. CDR1 SEHNR and CDR2 FQNEAQ come from the germline V gene (reference sequence). CDR3 amino acids: CASSPQGISAGGGNF. The CDR3 DNA reads as TGTGCCAGCAGCCCCCAGGGGATAAGCGCAGGCGGTGGAAACTTC.

The genes are TRBV19 and TRBJ2-5; D remains unclear. Germline CDR1 is LNHDA and CDR2 is SQIVND (reference sequence). With 3 bases removed from V and 2 bases from J, the gap between germline ends came to 13 bases. The CDR3 covers 15 residues. CDR3 region: CASSIFGGRQETQYF. Written as DNA, the CDR3 is TGTGCCAGTAGTATCTTCGGCGGCAGACAAGAGACCCAGTACTTC.

The V and J genes are TRBV24-1 and TRBJ2-1; 7 bases align to TRBD1. Germline CDR1 KGHDR, CDR2 SFDVKD. The CDR3 length is 16 residues. V was clipped by 1 base and J by 3 bases; unmatched bases: 5. CDR3 in DNA: TGTGCCACCAGTGATTTTCCAGGGGGAGTCTACAATGAGCAGTTCTTC. The encoded protein is CATSDFPGGVYNEQFF.

The chain carries TRBV30 and TRBJ1-1; D is ambiguous. V lost 2 bases and J lost 1, with 11 bases in between. This CDR3 has 14 amino acids. Germline V gives CDR1 GTSNPN, CDR2 SVGIG (reference sequence). The CDR3 loop reads CAWSFGLRNTEAFF. For the CDR3, the DNA is TGTGCCTGGAGTTTTGGCCTTCGGAACACTGAAGCTTTCTTT.

The CDR3 region is CASSYKGQGYEQYF. DNA of the CDR3: TGTGCCAGTAGTTACAAGGGACAGGGTTACGAGCAGTACTTC. The chain has TRBV19 and TRBJ2-7, with TRBD1 identical over 9 bases. The V gene end was trimmed by 5 bases and the J gene end by 4 bases; junction bases not matched to a gene: 6. Germline assignment: CDR1 LNHDA and CDR2 SQIVND (reference sequence). The CDR3 consists of 14 residues.

V usage is TRBV10-1 and J usage is TRBJ2-7; 7 positions match TRBD1. This CDR3 has 14 residues. Per germline, CDR1 WNHNN and CDR2 SYGVQD (reference sequence). Unmatched junction bases numbered 8, after V lost 2 bases and J lost 7 bases. CDR3 coding DNA: TGCGCCAGCAGTGAGGAGGACAGGCTCGCTGAGCAGTACTTC. This translates into CASSEEDRLAEQYF.

The rearrangement links TRBV15 to TRBJ2-2; 7 bases line up with TRBD1. This CDR3 contains 15 residues. The V segment lost 6 bases and the J segment 7 bases; nucleotides outside the gene matches: 11. The V gene's germline CDR1 is LNHNV and CDR2 YYDKDF (reference sequence). The CDR3 coding sequence is TGTGCCACCAGTAAGGGCAGGGGGAAGGTCGGGGAGCTGTTTTTT. Translation gives CATSKGRGKVGELFF.

The DNA for the CDR3 is TGTGCCAGCAGTCCACACCGGGACACATTTTCTAATTCACCCCTCCACTTT. Translating gives CASSPHRDTFSNSPLHF. V gene TRBV6-2 or TRBV6-3 combines with J gene TRBJ1-6; D perhaps matches TRBD1 (6 bases). Deletions cut 5 bases from V and 6 bases from J, with 20 bases between. The length of the CDR3 is 17 residues. CDR1 MNHEY and CDR2 SVGEGT come from the germline V gene.

The chain joins TRBV12-5 to TRBJ2-3; D call uncertain. V lost 5 bases and J lost 0, with 6 bases in between. The CDR3 loop spans 13 amino acids. CDR1 and CDR2 (germline): LGHNT, FRNRAP. Here the CDR3 DNA reads TGTGCTAGTGGTCAGTCCAGCACAGATACGCAGTATTTT. Protein sequence: CASGQSSTDTQYF. The variable domain in full, completed from reference TRBV12-5 and TRBJ2-3, reads DARVTQTPRHKVTEMGQEVTMRCQPILGHNTVFWYRQTMMQGLELLAYFRNRAPLDDSGMPKDRFSAEMPDATLATLKIQPSEPRDSAVYFCASGQSSTDTQYFGPGTRLTVL.